This T cell receptor beta chain was documented in a study of OX40 agonist ivuxolimab in advanced cancers. General observations from the study: The authors also found low normalized T-cell clonal expansion in some nonresponders. Average numbers of expanded clones were greater in CD8+ T cells than in CD4+.

Turning to this clone: Its antigen is unknown.

Sequenced by immunoSEQ multiplex PCR; TCRdb stores in-frame clones only, minus some. The table shows tens of thousands of clones, with approximately 90% occurring only once. V was pared by 5 bases and J by 4 bases, with 20 bases between. CDR1 and CDR2 from the germline V gene are SEHNR and FQNEAQ (reference sequence). The CDR3 loop spans 17 amino acids. This receptor was taken from an adult with an advanced solid tumor such as melanoma, head and neck, liver or kidney cancer. V gene TRBV7-9 combines with J gene TRBJ2-2, with D perhaps matching TRBD1 (7 bases). Sequenced material: CD4+ or CD8+ T cells sorted from blood, taken in a trial of the OX40 agonist ivuxolimab. CDR3 amino acids: CASSPLWSGGGTGELFF. The CDR3 nucleotides are TGTGCCAGCAGCCCCCTTTGGTCAGGGGGAGGCACCGGGGAGCTGTTTTTT.